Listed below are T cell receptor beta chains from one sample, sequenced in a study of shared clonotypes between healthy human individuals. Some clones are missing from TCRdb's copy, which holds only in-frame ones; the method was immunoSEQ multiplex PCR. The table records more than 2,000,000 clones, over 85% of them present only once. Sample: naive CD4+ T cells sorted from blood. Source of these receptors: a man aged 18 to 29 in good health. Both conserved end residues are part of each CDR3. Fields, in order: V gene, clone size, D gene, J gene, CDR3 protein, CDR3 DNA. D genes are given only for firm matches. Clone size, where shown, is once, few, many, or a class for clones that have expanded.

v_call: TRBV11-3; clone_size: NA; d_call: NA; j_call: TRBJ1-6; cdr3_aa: CASSLDGRSASWNSPLHF; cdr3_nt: TGTGCCAGCAGCTTAGATGGGAGATCGGCCTCGTGGAATTCACCCCTCCACTTT
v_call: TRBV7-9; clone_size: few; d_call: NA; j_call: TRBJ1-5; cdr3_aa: CASSPREDQPQHF; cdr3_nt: TGTGCCAGCAGCCCCAGGGAGGATCAGCCCCAGCATTTT
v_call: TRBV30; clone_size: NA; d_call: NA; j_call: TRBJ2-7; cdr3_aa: CAWSVIRTGLEQYF; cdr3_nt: TGTGCCTGGAGTGTAATTCGTACAGGGTTAGAGCAGTACTTC
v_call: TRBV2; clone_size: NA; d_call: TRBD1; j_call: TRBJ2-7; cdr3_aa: CASSGQGAPYEQYF; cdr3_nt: TGTGCCAGCAGTGGACAGGGGGCGCCCTACGAGCAGTACTTC
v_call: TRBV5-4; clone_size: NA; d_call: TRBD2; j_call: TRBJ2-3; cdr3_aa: CASSFGGGEDTQYF; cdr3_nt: TGTGCCAGCAGCTTTGGCGGGGGGGAAGATACGCAGTATTTT
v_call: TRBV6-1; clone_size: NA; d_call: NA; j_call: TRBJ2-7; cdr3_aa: CASSQGSGASYEQYF; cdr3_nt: TGTGCCAGCAGCCAGGGGAGCGGTGCCTCCTACGAGCAGTACTTC
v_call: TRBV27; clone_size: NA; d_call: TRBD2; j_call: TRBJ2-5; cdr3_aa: CASSSLRAGAQETQYF; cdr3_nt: TGTGCCAGCAGTTCCCTAAGAGCGGGGGCCCAAGAGACCCAGTACTTC
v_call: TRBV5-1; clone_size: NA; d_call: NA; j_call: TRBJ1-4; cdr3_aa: CASSYGAATNEKLFF; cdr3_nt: TGCGCCAGCAGCTACGGGGCAGCAACTAATGAAAAACTGTTTTTT
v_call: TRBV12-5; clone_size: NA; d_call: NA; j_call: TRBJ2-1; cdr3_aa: CASGLWSYNEQFF; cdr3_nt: TGTGCTAGTGGTTTGTGGTCCTACAATGAGCAGTTCTTC
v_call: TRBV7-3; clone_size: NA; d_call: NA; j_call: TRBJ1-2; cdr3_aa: CASSLPKQVRYGYTF; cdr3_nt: TGTGCCAGCAGCTTACCCAAACAGGTTAGGTATGGCTACACCTTC
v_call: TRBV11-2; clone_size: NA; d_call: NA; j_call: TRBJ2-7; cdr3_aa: CASSLKPNLAYEQYF; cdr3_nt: TGTGCCAGCAGCCTAAAACCCAATTTGGCCTACGAGCAGTACTTC
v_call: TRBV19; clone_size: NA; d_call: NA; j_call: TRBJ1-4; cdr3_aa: CASSIGGTPEKLFF; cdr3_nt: TGTGCCAGTAGTATAGGGGGAACCCCTGAAAAACTGTTTTTT
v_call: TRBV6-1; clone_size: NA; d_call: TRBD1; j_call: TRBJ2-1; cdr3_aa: CASSEALRTGGYNEQFF; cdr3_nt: TGTGCCAGCAGTGAAGCGCTACGGACAGGGGGCTACAATGAGCAGTTCTTC
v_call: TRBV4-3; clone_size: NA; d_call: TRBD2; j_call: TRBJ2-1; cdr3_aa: CASSQGGWGENEQFF; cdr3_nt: TGCGCCAGCAGCCAGGGGGGGTGGGGTGAGAATGAGCAGTTCTTC
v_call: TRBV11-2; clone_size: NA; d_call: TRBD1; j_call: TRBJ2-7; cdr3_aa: CASSPRTGVNAYEQYF; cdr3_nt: TGTGCCAGCAGCCCACGGACAGGAGTAAATGCCTACGAGCAGTACTTC
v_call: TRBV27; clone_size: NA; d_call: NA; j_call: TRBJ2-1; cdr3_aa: CASSLMGASYNEQFF; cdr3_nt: TGTGCCAGCAGTTTAATGGGGGCATCCTACAATGAGCAGTTCTTC
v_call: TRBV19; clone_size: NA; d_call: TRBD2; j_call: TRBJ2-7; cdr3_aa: CASTAMASGGAEQYF; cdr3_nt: TGTGCCAGTACCGCAATGGCTAGCGGGGGGGCCGAGCAGTACTTC
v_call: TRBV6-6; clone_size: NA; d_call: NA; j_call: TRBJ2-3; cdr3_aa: CASSSRGVSTDTQYF; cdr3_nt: TGTGCCAGCAGTTCCAGGGGGGTAAGCACAGATACGCAGTATTTT
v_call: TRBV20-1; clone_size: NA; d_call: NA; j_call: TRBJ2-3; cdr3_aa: CSATSMDTQYF; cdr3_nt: TGCAGTGCTACGAGTATGGATACGCAGTATTTT
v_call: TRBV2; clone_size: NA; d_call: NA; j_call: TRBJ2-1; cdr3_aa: CASSEALGGVSKQFF; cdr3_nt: TGTGCCAGCAGTGAAGCGCTAGGCGGGGTGTCCAAGCAGTTCTTC
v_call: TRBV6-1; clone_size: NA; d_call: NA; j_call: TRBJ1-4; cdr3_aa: CASRGGGEKLFF; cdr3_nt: TGTGCCAGCAGGGGGGGCGGGGAAAAACTGTTTTTT
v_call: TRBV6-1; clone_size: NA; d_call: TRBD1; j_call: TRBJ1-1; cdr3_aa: CASISQGLEAFF; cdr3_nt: TGTGCCAGCATTTCACAGGGGCTTGAAGCTTTCTTT
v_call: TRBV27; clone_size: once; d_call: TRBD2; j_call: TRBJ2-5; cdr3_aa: CASRTSGYKETQYF; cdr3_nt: TGTGCCAGCAGGACTAGCGGGTACAAAGAGACCCAGTACTTC
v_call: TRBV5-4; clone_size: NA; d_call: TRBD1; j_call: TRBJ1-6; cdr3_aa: CASSLNRGNSPLHF; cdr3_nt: TGTGCCAGCAGCTTAAACAGGGGAAATTCACCCCTCCACTTT
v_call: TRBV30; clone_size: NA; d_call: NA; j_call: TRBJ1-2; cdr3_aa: CAWSVVRAGSKGDYGYTF; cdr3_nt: TGTGCCTGGAGTGTAGTTCGAGCAGGTTCGAAAGGGGACTATGGCTACACCTTC
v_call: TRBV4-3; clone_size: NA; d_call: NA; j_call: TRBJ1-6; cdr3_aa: CASSQDWSGPLNSPLHF; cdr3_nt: TGCGCCAGCAGCCAAGATTGGTCGGGTCCGCTTAATTCACCCCTCCACTTT
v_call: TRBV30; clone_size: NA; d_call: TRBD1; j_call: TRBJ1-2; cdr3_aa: CAWGRDSANYGYTF; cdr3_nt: TGTGCCTGGGGACGGGACAGTGCTAACTATGGCTACACCTTC
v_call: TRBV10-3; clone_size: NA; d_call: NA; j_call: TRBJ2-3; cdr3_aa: CAISPGTDTQYF; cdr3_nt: TGTGCCATCAGTCCCGGGACAGATACGCAGTATTTT
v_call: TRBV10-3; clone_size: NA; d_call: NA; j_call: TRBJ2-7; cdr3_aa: CAISREGNAYEQYF; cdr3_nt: TGTGCCATCAGTAGAGAGGGGAATGCCTACGAGCAGTACTTC
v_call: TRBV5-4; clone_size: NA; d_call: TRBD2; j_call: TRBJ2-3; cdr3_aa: CASSLGLGGSTDTQYF; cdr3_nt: TGTGCCAGCAGCTTGGGTTTGGGGGGGTCCACAGATACGCAGTATTTT
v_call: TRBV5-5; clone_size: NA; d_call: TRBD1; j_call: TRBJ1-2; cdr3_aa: CASSRDRGLGYTF; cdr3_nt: TGTGCCAGCAGCAGAGACAGGGGATTAGGCTACACCTTC
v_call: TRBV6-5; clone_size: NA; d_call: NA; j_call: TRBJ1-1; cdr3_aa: CASRPDKSEAFF; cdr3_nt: TGTGCCAGCAGACCGGACAAATCTGAAGCTTTCTTT
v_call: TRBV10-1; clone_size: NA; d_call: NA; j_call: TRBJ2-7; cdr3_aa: CASSHRVGYEQYF; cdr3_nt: TGCGCCAGCAGCCACCGCGTCGGCTACGAGCAGTACTTC
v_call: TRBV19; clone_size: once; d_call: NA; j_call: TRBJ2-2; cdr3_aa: CASSMGRSGGPTGELFF; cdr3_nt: TGTGCCAGTAGTATGGGACGGTCCGGAGGGCCCACCGGGGAGCTGTTTTTT
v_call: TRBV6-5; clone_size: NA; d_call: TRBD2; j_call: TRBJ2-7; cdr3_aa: CASSRSGTSGSQQYF; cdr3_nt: TGTGCCAGCAGCCGATCCGGGACTAGCGGGAGCCAGCAGTACTTC
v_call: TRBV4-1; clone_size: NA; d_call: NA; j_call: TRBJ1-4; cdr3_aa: CASSQRQQTEKLFF; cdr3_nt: TGCGCCAGCAGCCAAAGACAGCAAACTGAAAAACTGTTTTTT
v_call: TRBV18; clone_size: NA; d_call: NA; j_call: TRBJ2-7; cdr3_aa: CASSRGLAANSYEQYF; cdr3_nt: TGTGCCAGCTCACGTGGGCTAGCAGCAAACTCCTACGAGCAGTACTTC
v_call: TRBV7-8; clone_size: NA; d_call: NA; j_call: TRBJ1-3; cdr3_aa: CASSSAAGMRNTIYF; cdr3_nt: TGTGCCAGCAGCTCGGCGGCAGGGATGAGAAACACCATATATTTT
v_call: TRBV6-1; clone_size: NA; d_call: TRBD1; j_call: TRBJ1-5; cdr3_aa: CASSESRGPQPQHF; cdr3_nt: TGTGCCAGCAGTGAATCGAGGGGGCCACAGCCCCAGCATTTT
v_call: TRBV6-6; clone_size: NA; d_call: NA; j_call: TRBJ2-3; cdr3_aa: CASSSRGLGADTQYF; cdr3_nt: TGTGCCAGCAGTTCTAGGGGACTCGGTGCGGATACGCAGTATTTT
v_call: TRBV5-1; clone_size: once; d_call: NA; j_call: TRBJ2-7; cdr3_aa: CASSISGVSGSYEQYF; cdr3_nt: TGCGCCAGCAGCATATCCGGGGTCTCAGGGAGCTACGAGCAGTACTTC
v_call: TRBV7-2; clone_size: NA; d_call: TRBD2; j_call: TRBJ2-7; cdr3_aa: CASSQNPGLAGVMGEQYF; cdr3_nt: TGTGCCAGCAGTCAAAACCCGGGACTAGCGGGAGTCATGGGCGAGCAGTACTTC
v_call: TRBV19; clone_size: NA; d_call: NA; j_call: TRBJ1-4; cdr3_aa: CASSLLQGTNEKLFF; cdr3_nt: TGTGCCAGTAGCCTGCTTCAGGGAACTAATGAAAAACTGTTTTTT
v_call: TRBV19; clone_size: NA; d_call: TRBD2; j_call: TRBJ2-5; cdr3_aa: CASSIRQGGPETQYF; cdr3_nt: TGTGCCAGTAGTATAAGGCAGGGAGGGCCAGAGACCCAGTACTTC
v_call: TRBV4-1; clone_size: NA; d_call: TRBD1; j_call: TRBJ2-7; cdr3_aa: CASSQLDRDAYEQYF; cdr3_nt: TGCGCCAGCAGCCAACTAGACAGGGACGCCTACGAGCAGTACTTC
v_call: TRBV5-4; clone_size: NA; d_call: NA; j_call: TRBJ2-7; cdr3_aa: CASSLGPEQYF; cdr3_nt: TGTGCCAGCAGCTTGGGACCGGAGCAGTACTTC
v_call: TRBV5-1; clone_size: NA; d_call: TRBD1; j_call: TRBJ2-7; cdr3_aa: CASSTGTGLHEQYF; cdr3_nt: TGCGCCAGCAGTACCGGGACAGGTCTCCACGAGCAGTACTTC
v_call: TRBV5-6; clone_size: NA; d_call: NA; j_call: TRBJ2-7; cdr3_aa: CASSSDGRRYEQYF; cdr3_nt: TGTGCCAGCAGCTCGGACGGACGTCGCTACGAGCAGTACTTC
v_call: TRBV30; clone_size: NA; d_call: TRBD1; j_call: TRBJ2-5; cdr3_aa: CAYHRGGETQYF; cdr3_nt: TGTGCCTACCACAGGGGCGGGGAGACCCAGTACTTC
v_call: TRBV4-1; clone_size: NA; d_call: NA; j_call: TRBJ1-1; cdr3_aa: CASSPQEKGLTEAFF; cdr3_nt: TGCGCCAGCAGCCCCCAGGAGAAGGGGCTCACTGAAGCTTTCTTT
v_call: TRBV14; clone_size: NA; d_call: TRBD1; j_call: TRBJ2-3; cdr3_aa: CASSQDNFRTGGLFTDTQYF; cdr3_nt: TGTGCCAGCAGCCAAGACAATTTCCGGACAGGGGGCTTATTTACAGATACGCAGTATTTT
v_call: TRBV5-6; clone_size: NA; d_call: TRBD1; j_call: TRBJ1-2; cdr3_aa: CASSLGTGGGSYGYTF; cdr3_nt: TGTGCCAGCAGCTTAGGGACAGGGGGCGGAAGCTATGGCTACACCTTC
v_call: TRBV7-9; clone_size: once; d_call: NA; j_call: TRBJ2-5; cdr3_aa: CASSLIGQAQETQYF; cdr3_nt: TGTGCCAGCAGCTTAATTGGGCAGGCGCAAGAGACCCAGTACTTC
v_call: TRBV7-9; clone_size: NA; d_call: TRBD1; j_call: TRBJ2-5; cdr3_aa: CASSGTGLSETQYF; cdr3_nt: TGTGCCAGCAGCGGGACAGGGTTGTCAGAGACCCAGTACTTC
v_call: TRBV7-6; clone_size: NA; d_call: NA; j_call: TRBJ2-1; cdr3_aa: CASSLGAHEQFF; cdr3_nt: TGTGCCAGCAGCTTAGGGGCACATGAGCAGTTCTTC